One sample yielded the 20 T cell receptor beta chains listed below, sequenced in a study of cytomegalovirus exposure and HLA in healthy donors. PCR involved 60 Vbeta and 13 Jbeta primers. Generated by immunoSEQ multiplex PCR, the TCRdb table keeps only in-frame clones and is missing some. The sample consists of about 180,000 clones, 77% of them appearing once. Sequencing used PBMCs. Receptor source: a man younger than 35 in good health and CMV-seronegative.

The CDR3 DNA follows: TGTGCCAGCAGTAGGGACAGGGGTTACGAGCAGTACTTC. It yields the protein CASSRDRGYEQYF. The V call is TRBV6-5, the J call TRBJ2-7; 10 bases agree with TRBD1. Trimming took 5 bases from V and 4 from J; bases not matched to a gene: 2. Germline CDR1 MNHEY, CDR2 SVGAGI. This CDR3 is 13 amino acids long.

CDR3 amino acids: CASSQARLYPEQFF. The CDR3 bases are TGCGCCAGCAGCCAAGCCCGACTTTACCCTGAGCAGTTCTTC. The rearrangement joins TRBV4-3 to TRBJ2-1; D is ambiguous. In germline, CDR1 is LGHNA, CDR2 YSLEER. Trimming stripped 1 base from V and 9 bases from J, with 13 bases between. The CDR3 length is 14 residues.

The rearrangement joins TRBV2 to TRBJ1-5; D remains ambiguous. Germline assignment: CDR1 SNHLY and CDR2 FYNNEI. The V end was cut by 2 bases, the J end by 4 bases, with 9 bases between. This CDR3 has 14 amino acids. The CDR3, as DNA: TGTGCCAGCAGTGAAATAGGGAGAAATCAGCCCCAGCATTTT. This codes for CASSEIGRNQPQHF.

The gene calls are TRBV7-8 and TRBJ2-3; no clear D. This CDR3 has 13 residues. V shed 1 base and J shed 4 bases, with 6 bases lying between them. CDR1 and CDR2 from the germline V gene are SGHVS and FQNEAQ. This CDR3 is CASSLEPPDTQYF. In DNA, the CDR3 is TGTGCCAGCAGCTTAGAGCCCCCAGATACGCAGTATTTT.

DNA of the CDR3: TGTGCTCAGGGGAGAGGCACTTCTAGCACAGATACGCAGTATTTT. Translation: CAQGRGTSSTDTQYF. This rearrangement joins TRBV30 to TRBJ2-3; possible D gene TRBD1, 6 bases. The CDR3 is made up of 15 amino acids. Germline V gives CDR1 GTSNPN, CDR2 SVGIG (reference sequence).

This clone was recorded once. The rearrangement links TRBV6-1 to TRBJ2-3, with 7 nucleotides matching TRBD2. Germline CDR1 and CDR2: MNHNS and SASEGT. The CDR3 consists of 14 residues. With V trimmed by 7 bases and J by 3 bases, 7 bases remained unmatched. The CDR3 DNA follows: TGTGCCAGCATAGGAGGGACTATTACAGATACGCAGTATTTT. Protein sequence: CASIGGTITDTQYF.

This clone was seen a handful of times. V is TRBV2 and J is TRBJ2-5; 7 nucleotides line up with TRBD1. Germline V gene sequence: CDR1 SNHLY, CDR2 FYNNEI. V lost 8 bases, J lost 9 bases, and 18 bases stayed unmatched. The CDR3 extends over 15 amino acids. The CDR3 bases are TGTGCCAGCGGGGCATACAGGGGTCCGTTGGGGGCCCAGTACTTC. As protein: CASGAYRGPLGAQYF.

The gene calls are TRBV30 and TRBJ1-3, with 11 positions matching TRBD1. The V segment lost 7 bases and the J segment 1 base; nucleotides outside the gene matches: 9. The CDR3 is 16 amino acids. Germline V lookup: CDR1 GTSNPN, CDR2 SVGIG (reference sequence). In nucleotides, the CDR3 is TGTGCCTCGGACGGGACAGGGGGTTTTTCTGGAAACACCATATATTTT. Amino acid sequence: CASDGTGGFSGNTIYF.

V gene TRBV2 combines with J gene TRBJ1-1; TRBD1 matches at 10 bases. Per the germline V gene, CDR1 is SNHLY and CDR2 is FYNNEI. The CDR3 is 13 amino acids. Trimming removed 6 bases from V and 12 bases from J; junction bases left unmatched: 10. CDR3 in DNA: TGTGCCAGCAGCGGCCGGGACAGGGGTGGAACTTTCTTT. Protein sequence: CASSGRDRGGTFF. The full variable domain, in which reference TRBV2 and TRBJ1-1 provide the parts outside the CDR3, is EPEVTQTPSHQVTQMGQEVILRCVPISNHLYFYWYRQILGQKVEFLVSFYNNEISEKSEIFDDQFSVERPDGSNFTLKIRSTKLEDSAMYFCASSGRDRGGTFFGQGTRLTVV.

This clone has more than one count but fewer than ten. This chain's CDR3 is CASSPQGFGGEKLFF. CDR3 nucleotide sequence: TGCGCCAGCAGCCCCCAGGGGTTTGGGGGAGAAAAACTGTTTTTT. V is TRBV5-1 and J is TRBJ1-4; tentatively, D is TRBD1 (6 bases). CDR1 SGHRS and CDR2 YFSETQ come from the germline V gene. Trimming took off 4 bases at V and 8 bases at J, with 18 bases between the two ends. The CDR3 runs to 15 residues.

This clone was picked up one time. The J gene is TRBJ2-5, the V gene TRBV4-1; unclear D gene. The end of the DNA aligns better with TRBJ2-7, so the J call may be wrong. Germline loops: CDR1 MGHRA, CDR2 YSYEKL. The CDR3 runs 15 residues. CDR3 bases: TGCGCCAGCAGCCTATCGGCGGAAAGCTCCTACGAGCAGTACTTC. Its protein product is CASSLSAESSYEQYF.

The rearrangement uses TRBV7-3 and TRBJ2-7; no clear D gene. The CDR3 runs to 11 residues. The V end was cut by 4 bases, the J end by 6 bases, with 7 bases between. Germline values: CDR1 SGHTA, CDR2 FQGTGA. The CDR3 DNA reads as TGTGCCAGCAGCTCACACAGCGAGCAGTACTTC. It encodes CASSSHSEQYF.

This clone has just a few counts. This chain joins TRBV4-3 and TRBJ2-1; D ambiguous. The germline gives CDR1 LGHNA, CDR2 YSLEER. Between the trimmed V and J ends, which lost 1 base and 10 bases, there was a span of 11 bases. The CDR3 extends over 13 amino acids. The CDR3 reads CASSQGLECEQFF. The CDR3 nucleotides are TGCGCCAGCAGCCAAGGATTGGAGTGCGAGCAGTTCTTC.

The chain links TRBV7-8 to TRBJ2-1; no clear D gene. The CDR3 sequence is 13 residues long. CDR1 SGHVS and CDR2 FQNEAQ come from the germline V gene. The V gene lost 7 bases and the J gene lost 9 bases, with 16 bases spanning the gap. CDR3 sequence reads: CASNARTRSEQFF. The CDR3 DNA reads as TGTGCCAGCAACGCCCGAACTCGAAGTGAGCAGTTCTTC.

This chain uses TRBV14 with TRBJ1-6; no reliable D call. The CDR3 sequence is 15 residues long. V lost 1 base, J lost 6 bases, and 10 bases lay in between. CDR1 is SGHDN and CDR2 is FVKESK in the germline V gene. The DNA of the CDR3 is TGTGCCAGCAGCCAAGCAAACAGACCTAATTCACCCCTCCACTTT. Encoded protein: CASSQANRPNSPLHF.

The rearrangement joins TRBV7-8 to TRBJ2-1, with 7 positions matching TRBD2. V lost 1 base and J lost 7; bases outside the gene matches: 10. The CDR3 consists of 16 residues. Per the germline V gene, CDR1 is SGHVS and CDR2 is FQNEAQ. CDR3 DNA sequence: TGTGCCAGCAGCTTAGGGGGCGGGAGAGTCTTGAATGAGCAGTTCTTC. It specifies CASSLGGGRVLNEQFF.

V and J are TRBV19 and TRBJ1-5; 7 nucleotides line up with TRBD1. Per the germline V gene, CDR1 is LNHDA and CDR2 is SQIVND (reference sequence). V was pared by 6 bases and J by 5 bases, with 4 bases of the junction left unmatched. The CDR3 has 13 amino acids. The CDR3 coding sequence is TGTGCCAGTAGAACAGGGGTGTATCAGCCCCAGCATTTT. It translates to CASRTGVYQPQHF.

In this sample, this clone turned up a few times. The rearrangement joins TRBV28 to TRBJ1-1; TRBD1 might be the D (6 bases). Germline values: CDR1 MDHEN, CDR2 SYDVKM. Trimming removed 4 bases from V and 5 bases from J, with 14 bases in between. This CDR3 contains 14 residues. CDR3: CASSWPTGTTEAFF. CDR3 in DNA: TGTGCCAGCAGTTGGCCTACGGGGACAACTGAAGCTTTCTTT.

The chain links TRBV29-1 to TRBJ1-1; D not certain. This CDR3 spans 13 amino acids. Germline V CDR1 and CDR2: SQVTM, ANQGSEA. The germline V and J ends were trimmed by 1 base and 3 bases, with 9 bases remaining between them. DNA for the CDR3: TGCAGCGTTGAAGGGGCCAGCCACACTGAAGCTTTCTTT. Protein product: CSVEGASHTEAFF.

The chain uses TRBV7-6 and TRBJ2-3; 11 nucleotides match TRBD1. The CDR3 loop spans 20 amino acids. With V trimmed by 4 bases and J by 2 bases, 17 bases remained unmatched. Germline loops: CDR1 SGHVS, CDR2 FNYEAQ. The CDR3 here is CASSSDRGQLAGRLTDTQYF. The CDR3 nucleotides read TGTGCCAGCAGCTCGGACAGGGGGCAGCTAGCGGGGCGACTCACAGATACGCAGTATTTT.